Below, 3 T cell receptor beta chains from the same sample are listed, as sequenced in a study of OX40 agonist ivuxolimab in advanced cancers. The repertoire was sequenced with immunoSEQ multiplex PCR; TCRdb's copy has only in-frame clones and lacks some. The table has fewer than 55,000 clones, 81% seen once. The sample in question was CD4+ or CD8+ T cells sorted from blood, obtained in a trial of the OX40 agonist ivuxolimab. The receptors shown here come from an adult with an advanced solid tumor such as melanoma, head and neck, liver or kidney cancer.

The chain joins TRBV15 to TRBJ1-3; D unclear. V was clipped by 5 bases and J by 1 base, with 12 bases between them. Germline V CDR1 and CDR2: LNHNV, YYDKDF (reference sequence). The CDR3 contains 15 residues. CDR3 nucleotides: TGTGCCACCAGCCACCTGGACGGGTCTGGAAACACCATATATTTT. Its translation is CATSHLDGSGNTIYF.

The J gene is TRBJ1-1, the V gene TRBV7-9; D unresolved. The CDR3 covers 14 residues. The V end lost 3 bases, the J end lost 4 bases, and 12 bases lay between the germline ends. CDR1 and CDR2 from the germline V gene are SEHNR and FQNEAQ (reference sequence). The CDR3 DNA follows: TGTGCCAGCAGCTTGTCCGGGGAGGGCACTGAAGCTTTCTTT. As protein: CASSLSGEGTEAFF. The full variable domain, in which reference TRBV7-9 and TRBJ1-1 provide the parts outside the CDR3, is DTGVSQNPRHKITKRGQNVTFRCDPISEHNRLYWYRQTLGQGPEFLTYFQNEAQLEKSRLLSDRFSAERPKGSFSTLEIQRTEQGDSAMYLCASSLSGEGTEAFFGQGTRLTVV.

V is TRBV2 and J is TRBJ1-5, with D uncertain. There are 15 residues in the CDR3. V lost 8 bases to trimming and J lost 0 bases, with 14 bases between them. Germline CDR1 and CDR2: SNHLY and FYNNEI. The chain's CDR3 is CASGAGTVSNQPQHF. The CDR3 DNA reads as TGTGCCAGCGGAGCCGGAACAGTTAGCAATCAGCCCCAGCATTTT.